This T cell receptor (beta chain) comes out of a study of a mutant IDH1 vaccine in newly diagnosed glioma. About the study: Patients were pretreated with radiotherapy, temozolomide, or both, mostly both. Regarding the study as a whole: Pseudoprogression seemingly bore no relation to changes in top peripheral T cell clonotypes. There were vaccine-induced immune responses in approximately 95% of the patients.

Germline values: CDR1 SGHRS, CDR2 YFSETQ. The CDR3 loop spans 17 amino acids. The J segment lost 0 bases and the V segment lost 0 bases, leaving 2 bases of the junction unmatched. TCRdb keeps only in-frame clones here, not all; method: immunoSEQ multiplex PCR. The sample lists approximately 54,000 clones, 70% to 90% seen once, with roughly 19% in the top ten. The time point here: baseline, week 1 (first vaccination visit). Treatment in this sample: pre-vaccination baseline after standard-of-care therapy. New WHO grade 3 or 4 IDH1-mutant, ATRX-lost astrocytomas were present in all donors. For this clone: What it binds is unknown.

This TCR came from a man in his late teens or twenties with glioma. This rearrangement joins TRBV5-1 to TRBJ2-6, with 8 bases fitting TRBD1. The sample here was PBMCs, taken from a glioma patient treated with radiotherapy, temozolomide or both. The CDR3 protein is CASSLGDRTSGANVLTF. The CDR3 coding sequence is TGCGCCAGCAGCTTGGGGGACAGGACCTCTGGGGCCAACGTCCTGACTTTC.